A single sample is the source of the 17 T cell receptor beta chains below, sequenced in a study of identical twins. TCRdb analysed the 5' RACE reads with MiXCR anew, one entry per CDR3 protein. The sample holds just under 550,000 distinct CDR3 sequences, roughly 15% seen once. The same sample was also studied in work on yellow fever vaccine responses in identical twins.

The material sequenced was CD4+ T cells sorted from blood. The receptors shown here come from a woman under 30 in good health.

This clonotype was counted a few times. The CDR3 is CASSTFTDTQYF. The DNA for the CDR3 is TGTGCCAGCAGTACTTTCACAGATACGCAGTATTTT. This chain links TRBV27 with TRBJ2-3; no clear D gene. CDR3 size: 12 residues. Germline assignment: CDR1 MNHEY and CDR2 SMNVEV (reference sequence). Trimming took off 5 bases at V and 2 bases at J, with 5 bases between the two ends.

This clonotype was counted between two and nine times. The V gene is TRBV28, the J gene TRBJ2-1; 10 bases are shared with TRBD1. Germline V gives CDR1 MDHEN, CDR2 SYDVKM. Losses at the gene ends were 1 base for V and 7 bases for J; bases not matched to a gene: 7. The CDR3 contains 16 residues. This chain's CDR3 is CASSLFGTGVKNEQFF. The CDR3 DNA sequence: TGTGCCAGCAGTTTATTCGGGACAGGGGTTAAGAATGAGCAGTTCTTC. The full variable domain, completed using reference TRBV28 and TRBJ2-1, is DVKVTQSSRYLVKRTGEKVFLECVQDMDHENMFWYRQDPGLGLRLIYFSYDVKMKEKGDIPEGYSVSREKKERFSLILESASTNQTSMYLCASSLFGTGVKNEQFFGPGTRLTVL.

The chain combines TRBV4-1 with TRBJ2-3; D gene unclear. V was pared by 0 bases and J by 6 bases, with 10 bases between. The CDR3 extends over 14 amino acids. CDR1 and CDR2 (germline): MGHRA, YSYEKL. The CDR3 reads CASSQEARSDTQYF. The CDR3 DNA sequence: TGCGCCAGCAGCCAAGAGGCCCGGTCGGATACGCAGTATTTT.

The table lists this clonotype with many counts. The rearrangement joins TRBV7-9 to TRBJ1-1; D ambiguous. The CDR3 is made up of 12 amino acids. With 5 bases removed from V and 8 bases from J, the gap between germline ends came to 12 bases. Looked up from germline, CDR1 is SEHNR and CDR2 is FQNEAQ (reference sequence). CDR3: CASSPLGREAFF. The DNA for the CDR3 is TGTGCCAGCAGCCCCCTGGGGAGAGAAGCTTTCTTT.

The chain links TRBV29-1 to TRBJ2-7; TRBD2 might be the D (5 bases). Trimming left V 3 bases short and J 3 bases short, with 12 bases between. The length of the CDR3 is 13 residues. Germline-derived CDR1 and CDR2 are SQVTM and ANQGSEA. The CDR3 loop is CSVEDSLGYEQYF. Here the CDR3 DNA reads TGCAGCGTTGAGGACTCTCTGGGCTACGAGCAGTACTTC.

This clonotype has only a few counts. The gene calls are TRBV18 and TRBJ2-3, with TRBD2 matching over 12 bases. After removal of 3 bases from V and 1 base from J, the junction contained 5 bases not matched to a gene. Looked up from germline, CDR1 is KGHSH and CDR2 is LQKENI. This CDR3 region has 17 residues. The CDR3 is CASSPLGLAGRTDTQYF. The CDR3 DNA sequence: TGTGCCAGCTCACCCCTCGGACTAGCGGGGCGCACAGATACGCAGTATTTT.

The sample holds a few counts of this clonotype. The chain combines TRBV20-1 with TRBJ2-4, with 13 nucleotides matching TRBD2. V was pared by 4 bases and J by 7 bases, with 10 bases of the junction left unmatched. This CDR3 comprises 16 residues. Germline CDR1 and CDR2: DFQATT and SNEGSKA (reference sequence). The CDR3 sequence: CSATPSGTSGKNIQYF. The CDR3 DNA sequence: TGCAGTGCTACCCCCTCCGGGACTAGCGGGAAGAACATTCAGTACTTC.

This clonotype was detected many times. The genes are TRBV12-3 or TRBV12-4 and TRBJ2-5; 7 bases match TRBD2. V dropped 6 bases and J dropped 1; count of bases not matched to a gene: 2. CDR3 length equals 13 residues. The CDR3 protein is CASRRTSQETQYF. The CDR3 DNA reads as TGTGCCAGCAGGAGGACTAGCCAAGAGACCCAGTACTTC.

Here the CDR3 DNA reads TGTGCCAGCAGCTTTGGGGGGAGTGGGAACACTGAAGCTTTCTTT. Translating gives CASSFGGSGNTEAFF. V and J are TRBV5-4 and TRBJ1-1, with a possible D match to TRBD1 (5 bases). The germline V gene has CDR1 SGHNT and CDR2 YYREEE (reference sequence). CDR3 size: 15 residues. Trimming removed 2 bases from V and 1 base from J, with 12 bases in between.

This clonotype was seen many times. CDR3 bases: TGTGCCAGCAGCGCAACAGGGCACACTGAAGCTTTCTTT. It yields the protein CASSATGHTEAFF. The chain uses TRBV9 and TRBJ1-1, with a tentative D call TRBD1 (6 bases). Germline-derived CDR1 and CDR2 are SGDLS and YYNGEE. CDR3 length: 13 residues. The V gene lost 3 bases and the J gene lost 3 bases, with 9 bases spanning the gap.

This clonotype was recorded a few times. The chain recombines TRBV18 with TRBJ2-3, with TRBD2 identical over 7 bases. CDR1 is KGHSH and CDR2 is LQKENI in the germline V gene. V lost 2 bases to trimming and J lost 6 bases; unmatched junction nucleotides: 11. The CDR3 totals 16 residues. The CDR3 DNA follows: TGTGCCAGCTCACCATCGGCGGGAGCCACGGGGGATACGCAGTATTTT. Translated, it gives CASSPSAGATGDTQYF.

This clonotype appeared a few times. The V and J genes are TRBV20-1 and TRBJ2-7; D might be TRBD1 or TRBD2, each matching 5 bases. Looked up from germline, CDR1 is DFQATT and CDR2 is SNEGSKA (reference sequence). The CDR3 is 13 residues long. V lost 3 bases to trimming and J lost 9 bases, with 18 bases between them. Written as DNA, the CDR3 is TGCAGTGCTAGTGACACCGGGACCCCCGGGCAGTACTTC. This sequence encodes CSASDTGTPGQYF.

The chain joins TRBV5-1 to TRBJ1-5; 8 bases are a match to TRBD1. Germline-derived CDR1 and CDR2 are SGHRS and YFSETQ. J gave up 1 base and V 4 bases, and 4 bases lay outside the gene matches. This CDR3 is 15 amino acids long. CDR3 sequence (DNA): TGCGCCAGCAGCCCGGGACAGGAGAGCAATCAGCCCCAGCATTTT. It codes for CASSPGQESNQPQHF.

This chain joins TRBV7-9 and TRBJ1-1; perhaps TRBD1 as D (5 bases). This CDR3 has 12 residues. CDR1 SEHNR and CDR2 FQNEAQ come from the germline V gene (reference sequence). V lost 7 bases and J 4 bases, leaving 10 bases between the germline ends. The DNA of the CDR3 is TGTGCCAGCACCTGGAGGGGCACTGAAGCTTTCTTT. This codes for CASTWRGTEAFF.

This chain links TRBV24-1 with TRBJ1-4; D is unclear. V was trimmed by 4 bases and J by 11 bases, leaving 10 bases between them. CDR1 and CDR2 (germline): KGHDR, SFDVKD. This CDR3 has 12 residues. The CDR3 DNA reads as TGTGCCACCAGTGACCAACGGGGTAAACTGTTTTTT. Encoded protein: CATSDQRGKLFF.

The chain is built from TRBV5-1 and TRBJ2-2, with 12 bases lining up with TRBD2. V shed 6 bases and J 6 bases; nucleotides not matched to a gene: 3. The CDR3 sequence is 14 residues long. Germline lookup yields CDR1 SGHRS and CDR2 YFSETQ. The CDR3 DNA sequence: TGCGCCAGCAAACTAGCGGGAGGCCCCGGGGAGCTGTTTTTT. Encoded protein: CASKLAGGPGELFF.

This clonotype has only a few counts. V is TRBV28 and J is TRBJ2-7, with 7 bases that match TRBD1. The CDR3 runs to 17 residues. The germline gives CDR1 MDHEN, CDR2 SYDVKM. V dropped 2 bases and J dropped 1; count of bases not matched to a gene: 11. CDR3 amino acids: CASSLDPDREESYEQYV. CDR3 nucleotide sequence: TGTGCCAGCAGTTTAGACCCCGACAGGGAAGAGTCCTACGAGCAGTACGTC.